The rows below give T cell receptor beta chains drawn from one sample of a study of beta chain features in type 1 diabetes. Generated by immunoSEQ multiplex PCR, the TCRdb table keeps only in-frame clones and is missing some. The table records 120,000 to 150,000 clones, approximately 13% of them present only once. The sequenced sample was central memory CD4+ T cells from blood. Receptor source: a man between 18 and 35 years old with type 1 diabetes. CDR3s include the opening cysteine and the closing phenylalanine or tryptophan. The D gene is left open where the match is weak. Clone size is not always given. Where it is, it says once, few, many or a class for expanded clones.

TRBV7-9	NA	TRBD2	14	TRBJ2-7	TGTGCCACCAGCCCAGCGGGGGGGGCCAACGAGCAGTACTTC	CATSPAGGANEQYF
TRBV5-1	few	NA	15	TRBJ2-3	TGCGCCAGCAGCGCCGCCCCGACGAGGACAGATACGCAGTATTTT	CASSAAPTRTDTQYF
TRBV5-1	NA	NA	15	TRBJ2-1	TGCGCCAGCAGCTTAGCTACGAACTCCTACAATGAGCAGTTCTTC	CASSLATNSYNEQFF
TRBV5-1	NA	TRBD1	16	TRBJ2-5	TGCGCCAGCAGCCCTCCACTGGCAGGGGGCAAAGAGACCCAGTACTTC	CASSPPLAGGKETQYF
TRBV5-5	many	NA	12	TRBJ2-7	TGTGCCAGCAGCTTCGACAGCTACGAGCAGTACTTC	CASSFDSYEQYF
TRBV30	NA	TRBD2	11	TRBJ2-1	TGTGCATGGAGAGGCGGGGGGGCAAGCCTCTTC	CAWRGGGASLF
TRBV10-3	few	NA	17	TRBJ2-7	TGTGCCATCAGTGAGTCCCGTCTGACACTCCGGGACTACGAGCAGTACTTC	CAISESRLTLRDYEQYF
TRBV5-1	NA	NA	14	TRBJ2-7	TGCGCCAGCAGCTCTCCGGGACGTCGCTACGAGCAGTACTTC	CASSSPGRRYEQYF
TRBV6-6	NA	NA	13	TRBJ1-1	TGTGCCAGCAGCCCCACGACGGACAGTGAAGCTTTCTTT	CASSPTTDSEAFF
TRBV28	many	TRBD1	18	TRBJ2-1	TGTGCCAGCAGTTTTCTTGCGGGGACAGGAGCGTCCTACAATGAGCAGTTCTTC	CASSFLAGTGASYNEQFF
TRBV14	NA	NA	13	TRBJ1-1	TGTGCCAGCAGCCAAAATACGAACACTGAAGCTTTCTTT	CASSQNTNTEAFF
TRBV6-1	NA	NA	14	TRBJ2-1	TGTGCCAGCAGTGATTTGGACTTCTATAATGAGCAGTTCTTC	CASSDLDFYNEQFF
TRBV7-2	NA	NA	15	TRBJ2-2	TGTGCCAGCAGCCGCTGGACAATGAACACCGGGGAGCTGTTTTTT	CASSRWTMNTGELFF
TRBV30	NA	NA	14	TRBJ1-3	TGTGCCTGGAGGCGGGGCTTCTCTGGAAACACCATATATTTT	CAWRRGFSGNTIYF
TRBV4-1	few	NA	14	TRBJ1-2	TGCGCCAGCAGCCAAGCCACGGTTGACTATGGCTACACCTTC	CASSQATVDYGYTF
TRBV2	NA	NA	15	TRBJ2-3	TGTGCCAGCAGTGTCGCCAGGGCGCCCACAGATACGCAGTATTTT	CASSVARAPTDTQYF
TRBV7-8	NA	NA	15	TRBJ2-5	TGTGCCAGCAGCTTTAATAGGGGTCTCCAAGAGACCCAGTACTTC	CASSFNRGLQETQYF
TRBV7-3	NA	TRBD1	14	TRBJ2-5	TGTGCCAGCAGCTCGACAGGGAACCAAGAGACCCAGTACTTC	CASSSTGNQETQYF
TRBV6-6	few	NA	14	TRBJ2-7	TGTGCCAGCAGTTACTCAAGGGACTCCTACGAGCAGTACTTC	CASSYSRDSYEQYF
TRBV5-1	few	NA	15	TRBJ2-1	TGCGCCAGCAGCTTAGGGACCCTTCAATACAATGAGCAGTTCTTC	CASSLGTLQYNEQFF
TRBV9	NA	NA	14	TRBJ1-4	TGTGCCAGCAGCGTAGGTGCCAGTAGGGAAAAACTGTTTTTT	CASSVGASREKLFF
TRBV6-5	NA	TRBD1	15	TRBJ1-4	TGTGCCAGCAGTCCCCGGACAGGGGCTGGTGAAAAACTGTTTTTT	CASSPRTGAGEKLFF
TRBV5-1	few	TRBD1	14	TRBJ1-4	TGCGCCAGCAGCGCGGGACAGGTTGCTGAAAAACTGTTTTTT	CASSAGQVAEKLFF
TRBV30	NA	TRBD1	14	TRBJ1-6	TGTGCCTGGAGGGACAGGGGGTATTCCTCACCCCTCCACTTT	CAWRDRGYSSPLHF
TRBV20-1	NA	NA	11	TRBJ2-7	TGCAGTGCGCCTACAGGGCGCGAGCAGTACTTC	CSAPTGREQYF
TRBV5-1	NA	NA	14	TRBJ2-1	TGCGCCAGCAGCGGGGGTGAGGGGAACAATGAGCAGTTCTTC	CASSGGEGNNEQFF
TRBV9	NA	NA	14	TRBJ2-1	TGTGCCAGCAGCCCCACCGGGGCCCACAATGAGCAGTTCTTC	CASSPTGAHNEQFF
TRBV18	many	NA	15	TRBJ1-2	TGTGCCAGCTCACCACAGGGCCCCTCTAACTATGGCTACACCTTC	CASSPQGPSNYGYTF